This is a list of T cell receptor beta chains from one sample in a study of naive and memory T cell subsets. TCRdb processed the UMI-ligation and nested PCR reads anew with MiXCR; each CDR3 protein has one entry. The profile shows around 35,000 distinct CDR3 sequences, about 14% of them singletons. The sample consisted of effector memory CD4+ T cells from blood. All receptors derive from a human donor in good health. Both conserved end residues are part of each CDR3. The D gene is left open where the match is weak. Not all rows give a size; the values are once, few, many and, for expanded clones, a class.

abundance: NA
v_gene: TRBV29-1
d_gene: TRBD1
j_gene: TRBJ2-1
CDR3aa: CSATGQGSHEQFF
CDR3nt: TGCAGCGCGACGGGACAGGGTTCCCATGAGCAGTTCTTC

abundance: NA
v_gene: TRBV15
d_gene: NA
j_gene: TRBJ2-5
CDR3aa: CATSRDTGSWGTQYF
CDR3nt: TGTGCCACCAGCAGAGATACCGGGAGCTGGGGGACCCAGTACTTC

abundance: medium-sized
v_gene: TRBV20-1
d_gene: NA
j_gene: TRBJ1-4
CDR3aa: CSAIGGYATNEKLFF
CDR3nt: TGCAGTGCCATAGGGGGATACGCAACTAATGAAAAACTGTTTTTT

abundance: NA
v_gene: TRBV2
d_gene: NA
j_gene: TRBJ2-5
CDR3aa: CASSEAGGLGTQYF
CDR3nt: TGTGCCAGCAGTGAAGCGGGGGGCCTAGGTACCCAGTACTTC

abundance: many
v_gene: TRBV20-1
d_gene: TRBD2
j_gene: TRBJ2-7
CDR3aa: CSARVAGGYEQYF
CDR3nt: TGCAGTGCTAGAGTTGCGGGAGGATACGAGCAGTACTTC

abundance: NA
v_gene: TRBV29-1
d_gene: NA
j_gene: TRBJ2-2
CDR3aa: CSVGTVRTGELFF
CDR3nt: TGCAGCGTTGGGACAGTAAGAACCGGGGAGCTGTTTTTT

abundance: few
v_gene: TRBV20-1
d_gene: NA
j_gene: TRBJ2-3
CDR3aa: CSARLGGYTDTQYF
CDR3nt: TGCAGTGCTAGACTTGGCGGCTACACAGATACGCAGTATTTT

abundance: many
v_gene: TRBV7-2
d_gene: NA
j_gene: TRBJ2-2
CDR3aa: CASSLFLGNTGELFF
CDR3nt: TGTGCCAGCAGCTTATTTCTGGGAAACACCGGGGAGCTGTTTTTT

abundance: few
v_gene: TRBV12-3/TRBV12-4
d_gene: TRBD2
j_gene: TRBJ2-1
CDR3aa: CASRTTSGTSYNEQFF
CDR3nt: TGTGCCAGCAGGACGACTAGCGGGACTTCCTACAATGAGCAGTTCTTC

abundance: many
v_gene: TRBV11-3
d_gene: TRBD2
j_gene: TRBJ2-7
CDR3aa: CASSLARGSLRREVTYEQYF
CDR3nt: TGTGCCAGCAGCTTAGCCCGGGGGAGTTTGCGGCGGGAGGTCACCTACGAGCAGTACTTC

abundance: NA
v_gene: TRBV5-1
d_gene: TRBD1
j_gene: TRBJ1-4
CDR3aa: CASSGTGETNEKLFF
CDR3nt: TGCGCCAGCAGCGGGACAGGGGAAACTAATGAAAAACTGTTTTTT

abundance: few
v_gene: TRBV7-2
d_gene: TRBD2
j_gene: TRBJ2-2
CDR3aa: CASQTGLGNTGELFF
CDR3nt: TGTGCCAGCCAAACCGGACTAGGGAACACCGGGGAGCTGTTTTTT

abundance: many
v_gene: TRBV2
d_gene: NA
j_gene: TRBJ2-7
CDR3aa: CASSVGRQGVGEQYF
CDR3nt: TGTGCCAGCAGTGTGGGCCGGCAGGGTGTGGGCGAGCAGTACTTC

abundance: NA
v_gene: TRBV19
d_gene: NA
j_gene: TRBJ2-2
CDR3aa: CSATDPNTGELFF
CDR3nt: TGTTCTGCGACAGATCCGAACACCGGGGAGCTGTTTTTT

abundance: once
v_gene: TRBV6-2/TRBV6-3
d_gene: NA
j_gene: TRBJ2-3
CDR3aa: CASSYSSRDVTDMQYF
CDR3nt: TGTGCCAGCAGTTACTCGTCAAGGGACGTCACAGATATGCAGTATTTT

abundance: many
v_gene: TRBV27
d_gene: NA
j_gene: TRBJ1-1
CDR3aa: CASSDRMMVAFF
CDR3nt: TGTGCCAGCAGTGACAGGATGATGGTAGCTTTCTTT

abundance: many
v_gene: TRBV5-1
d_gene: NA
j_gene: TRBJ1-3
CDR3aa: CASSRDGPRSGNTIYF
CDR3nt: TGCGCCAGCAGCCGGGACGGACCCCGCTCTGGAAACACCATATATTTT

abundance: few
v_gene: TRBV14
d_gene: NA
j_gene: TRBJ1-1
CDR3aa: CASSQAGAGAFF
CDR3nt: TGTGCCAGCAGCCAAGCAGGGGCAGGAGCTTTCTTT

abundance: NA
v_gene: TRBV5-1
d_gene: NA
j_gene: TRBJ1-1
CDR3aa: CASSSRGGSATEAFF
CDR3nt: TGCGCCAGCAGCTCCCGGGGGGGCAGCGCGACTGAAGCTTTCTTT

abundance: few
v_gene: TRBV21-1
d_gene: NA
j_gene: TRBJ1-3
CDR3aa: CASSNPGVF
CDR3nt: TGTGCCAGCAGCAATCCAGGCGTTTTT

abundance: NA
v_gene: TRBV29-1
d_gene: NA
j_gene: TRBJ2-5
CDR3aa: CSVETTRGETQYF
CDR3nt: TGCAGCGTTGAAACAACGAGGGGGGAGACCCAGTACTTC

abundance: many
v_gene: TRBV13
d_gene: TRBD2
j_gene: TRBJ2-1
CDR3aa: CASSSRGWGGDEQFF
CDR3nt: TGTGCCAGCAGCTCCCGCGGTTGGGGGGGGGATGAGCAGTTCTTC

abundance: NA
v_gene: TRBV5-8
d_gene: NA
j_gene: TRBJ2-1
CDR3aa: CASRQSSFGQFF
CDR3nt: TGTGCCAGCAGGCAGTCGTCGTTTGGGCAGTTCTTC

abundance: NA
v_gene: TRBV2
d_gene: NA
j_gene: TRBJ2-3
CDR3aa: CASSEALANTQYF
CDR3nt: TGTGCCAGCAGTGAAGCGCTGGCGAATACGCAGTATTTT

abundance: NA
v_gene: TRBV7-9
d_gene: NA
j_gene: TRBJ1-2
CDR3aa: CASSLDLAGSIQTF
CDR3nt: TGTGCCAGCAGCTTAGATTTGGCGGGATCTATCCAGACCTTC

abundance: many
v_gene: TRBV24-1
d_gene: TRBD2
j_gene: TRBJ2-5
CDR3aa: CATSDASGYQETQYF
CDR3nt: TGTGCCACCAGTGACGCTAGCGGGTACCAAGAGACCCAGTACTTC

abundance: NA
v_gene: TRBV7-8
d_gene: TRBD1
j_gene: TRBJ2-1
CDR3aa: CASSRRDRGNEQFF
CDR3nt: TGTGCCAGCAGCCGCCGGGACAGGGGTAATGAGCAGTTCTTC

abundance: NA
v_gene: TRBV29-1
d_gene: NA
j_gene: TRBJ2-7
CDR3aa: CSVELFRDGAYEQYF
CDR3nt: TGCAGCGTTGAACTATTTCGTGACGGAGCCTACGAGCAGTACTTC

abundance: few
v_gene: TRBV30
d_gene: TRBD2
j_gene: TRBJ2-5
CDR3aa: CAWSAPEPTSGRQETQYF
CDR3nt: TGTGCCTGGAGTGCCCCTGAACCGACTAGCGGGAGGCAAGAGACCCAGTACTTC

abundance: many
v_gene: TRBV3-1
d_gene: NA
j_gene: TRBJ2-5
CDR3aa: CASSLRTSGRGETQYF
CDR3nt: TGTGCCAGCAGCCTTAGGACCTCGGGGAGAGGAGAGACCCAGTACTTC

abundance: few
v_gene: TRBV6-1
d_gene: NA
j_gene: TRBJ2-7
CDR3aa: CASTGERREQYF
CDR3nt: TGTGCCAGCACAGGGGAGAGGAGGGAGCAGTACTTC